This T cell receptor beta chain was sequenced in a study of blood T cells in healthy people across ages (dated by TCRdb to 2014 to 2015). Study-level background: In model experiments, roughly one uniquely barcoded TCR beta cDNA molecule per two T cells was captured by template switching. To track age-related changes in TCR beta repertoire diversity, the study relied on deep sequencing normalized with unique cDNA molecular identifiers. Four age groups were formed from the donors: young (average approximately 17 years), middle-aged (less than 40), aged (about 68) and long-lived (about 80). To avoid experimental bias, donors of different ages were distributed randomly across sequencing lanes. Using the same blood draw, the study looked at two additional independent replicas of 1 million unique cDNA reads for two donors, one aged 18 to 30 and the other aged 80 or older. Overall results and qualifications from the work: As age increased, observed TCR beta diversity per million T cells dropped in a roughly linear way, and a significant reduction was already evident by age about 40. A strong correlation was found between observed TCR beta diversity and the percentage of naive T cells measured by flow cytometry. The CMV infection status of donors was not known, potentially confounding age-related changes in expanded clonotypes. Estimates of total diversity based on one million sequenced T cells were regarded as lower bounds and as underestimates. Because profiling used bulk unsorted PBMCs, naive and antigen-experienced compartments could not be compared conclusively. Compared with the aged group, more naive CD4+ T cells, fewer expanded clones and increased TCR diversity were shown by the long-lived group, suggesting age selection.

The CDR3 contains 15 residues, cysteine and phenylalanine counted. Solely the CDR3 DNA is kept, with 45 bases framed from the first base. As encoded in the germline V gene, CDR1 is SGHDT while CDR2 is YYEEEE. The 39 donors, aged 6 to 90 years, were systemically healthy Caucasian individuals from Russia. Each donor gave 8 to 10 milliliters of peripheral blood, collected into EDTA-treated Vacutainer tubes. Ficoll-Paque density-gradient centrifugation was used to isolate PBMCs, with at least 6.5 million per sample. Total RNA was extracted from PBMCs with Trizol reagent, with at least 6 micrograms obtained per sample. For every donor, an aliquot of PBMCs went through flow cytometry to measure the percentages of naive CD45RAhigh/CD27high T cells. Receptors were amplified or captured by 5' RACE. The instrument given in TCRdb is Illumina HiSeq 2500. The second PCR ran for about 6 to 12 cycles and used a J-beta primer mix along with a sample-barcoded 5' primer. A template-switch 5' adaptor carrying 12 random nucleotides introduced a unique molecular identifier onto each TCR beta cDNA molecule. Each sample yielded at least 2.5 million CDR3-containing paired-end reads. First-strand cDNA was synthesized from all RNA with the Mint cDNA synthesis kit, primed by a TRBC-specific oligonucleotide. All cDNA was treated with uracil-DNA glycosylase and then went through a first 18-cycle PCR with the universal primers M1SS and BC2_uni_R. The original methods were these. Normalization of each sample was performed by random selection of 1 million high-quality reads, each carrying a distinct molecular identifier. Reads with shared molecular identifiers were discarded instead of being binned into consensus sequences. MiTCR, with a Q25 quality threshold and the strictest error-elimination algorithm, was used for CDR3 identification, clonotype clustering and error correction. A nonparametric unseen species model with Euler transformation was used to estimate lower-bound total TCR beta diversity. TCRdb reran the public reads through fastp at Q25 and MiXCR, keeping productive beta chains. Here each entry gathers all rows of one CDR3 protein and keeps the most common genes and DNA. TCRdb's processing, not the authors' own work, is the source of the V and J calls. Across this sample there are 500,000 to 700,000 distinct CDR3 sequences, with approximately 30% seen only once. 15% to 19% of the sample is taken by the ten largest.

Regarding this clonotype: Its antigen remains undetermined. The junction differs from germline at one of its ends, possibly a read error.

Rearrangement joined TRBV5-6 to TRBJ2-7, with TRBD1 matching 8 junction bases. The sample taken for sequencing was blood. The source is a woman older than 75 in good health. CDR3 sequence: CTSSETGVLSYEQYF. The nucleotides are TGTACCAGCAGCGAGACAGGGGTCCTATCCTACGAGCAGTACTTC.